This T cell receptor beta chain was obtained from a study of blood T cells in healthy people across ages. Study findings and constraints: The fall in TCR beta diversity per million T cells was roughly linear with age.

Combining a sample-barcoded 5' primer with a J-beta primer mix, a second PCR ran for about 7 to 12 cycles. Each CDR3 protein is one row after TCRdb ran MiXCR on the 5' RACE reads. The data show 800,000 to 950,000 distinct CDR3 sequences, about 37% seen once. Isolated PBMCs totaled at least 6.5 million in each sample. This clonotype occurred a few times. Its cognate antigen is unknown. The CDR3 is 15 residues long. V lost 2 bases and J lost 3, with 12 bases in between. Germline values: CDR1 SGDLS, CDR2 YYNGEE. This chain joins TRBV9 and TRBJ2-4, with a weak D call TRBD2 (5 bases). Sequencing was carried out using blood. The receptor's source is a man aged 18 to 35 in good health. For the CDR3, the DNA is TGTGCCAGCAGCGTCGGGCGAAGCGGCAAAAACATTCAGTACTTC. It is translated as CASSVGRSGKNIQYF.